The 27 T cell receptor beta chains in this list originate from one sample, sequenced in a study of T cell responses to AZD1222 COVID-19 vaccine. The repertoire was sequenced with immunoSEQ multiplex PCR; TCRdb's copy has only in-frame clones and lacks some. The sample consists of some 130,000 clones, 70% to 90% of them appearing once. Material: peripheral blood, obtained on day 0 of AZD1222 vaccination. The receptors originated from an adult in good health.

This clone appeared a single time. The CDR3 loop is CASRGRNTGELFF. Written as DNA, the CDR3 is TGTGCCAGCAGAGGCAGGAACACCGGGGAGCTGTTTTTT. The rearrangement links TRBV6-5 to TRBJ2-2; unclear D gene. Trimming took off 6 bases at V and 1 base at J, with 6 bases between the two ends. This CDR3 region has 13 residues. The germline V gene encodes CDR1 MNHEY and CDR2 SVGAGI.

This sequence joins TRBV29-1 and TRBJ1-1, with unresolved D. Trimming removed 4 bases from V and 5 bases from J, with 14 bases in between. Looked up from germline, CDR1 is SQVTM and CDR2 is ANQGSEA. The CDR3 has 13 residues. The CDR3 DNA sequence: TGCAGCGTTGCGGCCGGAGGCGCGACTGAAGCTTTCTTT. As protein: CSVAAGGATEAFF.

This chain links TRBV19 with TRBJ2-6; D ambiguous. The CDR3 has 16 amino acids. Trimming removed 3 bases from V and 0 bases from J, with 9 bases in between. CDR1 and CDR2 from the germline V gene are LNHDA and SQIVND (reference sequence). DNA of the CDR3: TGTGCCAGTAGTATCCGACGGAGCTCTGGGGCCAACGTCCTGACTTTC. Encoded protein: CASSIRRSSGANVLTF. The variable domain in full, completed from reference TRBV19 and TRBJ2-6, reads DGGITQSPKYLFRKEGQNVTLSCEQNLNHDAMYWYRQDPGQGLRLIYYSQIVNDFQKGDIAEGYSVSREKKESFPLTVTSAQKNPTAFYLCASSIRRSSGANVLTFGAGSRLTVL.

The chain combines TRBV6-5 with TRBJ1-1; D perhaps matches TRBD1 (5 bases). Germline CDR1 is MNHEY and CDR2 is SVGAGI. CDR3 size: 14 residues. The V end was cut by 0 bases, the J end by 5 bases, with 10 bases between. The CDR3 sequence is CASSYSTRATEAFF. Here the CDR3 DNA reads TGTGCCAGCAGTTACTCGACCAGGGCAACTGAAGCTTTCTTT.

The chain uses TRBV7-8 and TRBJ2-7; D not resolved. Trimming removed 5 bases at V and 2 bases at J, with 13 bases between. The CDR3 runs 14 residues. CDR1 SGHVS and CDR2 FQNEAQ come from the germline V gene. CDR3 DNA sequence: TGTGCCAGCAGCCCCGCGCCAGGCCCCTACGAGCAGTACTTC. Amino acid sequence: CASSPAPGPYEQYF.

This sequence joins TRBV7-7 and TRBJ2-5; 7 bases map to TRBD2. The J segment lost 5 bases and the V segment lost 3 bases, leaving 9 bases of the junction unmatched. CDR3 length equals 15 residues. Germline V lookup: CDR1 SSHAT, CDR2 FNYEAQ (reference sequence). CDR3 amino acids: CASSLGGLVGETQYF. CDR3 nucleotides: TGTGCCAGCAGCTTGGGAGGACTAGTAGGCGAGACCCAGTACTTC.

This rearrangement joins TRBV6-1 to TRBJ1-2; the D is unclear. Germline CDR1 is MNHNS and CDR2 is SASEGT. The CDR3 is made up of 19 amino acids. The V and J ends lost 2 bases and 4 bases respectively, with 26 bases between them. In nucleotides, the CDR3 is TGTGCCAGCAGTGAACCGGCCTCCCAGGTGGCTGTGTTAGGCTATGGCTACACCTTC. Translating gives CASSEPASQVAVLGYGYTF.

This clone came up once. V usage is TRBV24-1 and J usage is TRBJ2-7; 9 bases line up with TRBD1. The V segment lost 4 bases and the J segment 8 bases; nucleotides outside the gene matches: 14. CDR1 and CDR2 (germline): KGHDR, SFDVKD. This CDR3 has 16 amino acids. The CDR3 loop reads CATSDTSPGTGYKQYF. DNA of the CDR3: TGTGCCACCAGTGACACCAGTCCCGGGACAGGGTACAAGCAGTACTTC.

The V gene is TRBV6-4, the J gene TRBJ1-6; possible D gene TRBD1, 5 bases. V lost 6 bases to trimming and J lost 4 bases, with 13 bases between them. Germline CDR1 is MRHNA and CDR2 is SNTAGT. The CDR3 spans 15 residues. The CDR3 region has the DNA TGTGCCAGCAGGGACGGACAACAGTATAATTCACCCCTCCACTTT. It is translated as CASRDGQQYNSPLHF.

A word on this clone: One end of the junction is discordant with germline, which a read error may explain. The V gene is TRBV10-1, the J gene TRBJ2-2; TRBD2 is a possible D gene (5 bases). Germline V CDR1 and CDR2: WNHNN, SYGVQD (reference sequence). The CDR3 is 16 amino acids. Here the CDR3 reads CASSEVWGANAGELFF. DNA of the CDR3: TGCGCCAGCAGTGAGGTGTGGGGAGCGAACGCCGGGGAGCTGTTTTTT.

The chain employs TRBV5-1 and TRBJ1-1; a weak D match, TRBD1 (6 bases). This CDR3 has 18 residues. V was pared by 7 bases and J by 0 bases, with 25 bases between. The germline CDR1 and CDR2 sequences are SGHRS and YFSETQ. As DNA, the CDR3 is TGCGCCAGCCGTGGGCGCGGGTCTGGGGGCATCATGAACACTGAAGCTTTCTTT. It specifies CASRGRGSGGIMNTEAFF.

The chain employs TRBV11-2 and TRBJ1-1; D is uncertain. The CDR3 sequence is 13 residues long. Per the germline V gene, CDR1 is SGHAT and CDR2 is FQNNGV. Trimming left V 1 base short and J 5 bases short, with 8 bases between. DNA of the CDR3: TGTGCCAGCAGCTTAGGCCGGGTGACTGAAGCTTTCTTT. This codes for CASSLGRVTEAFF.

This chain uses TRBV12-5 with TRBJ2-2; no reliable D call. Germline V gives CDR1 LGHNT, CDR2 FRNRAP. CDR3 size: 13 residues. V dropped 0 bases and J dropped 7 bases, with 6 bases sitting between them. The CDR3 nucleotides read TGTGCTAGTGGTTTGGTATCCGGCGGGGAGCTGTTTTTT. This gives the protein CASGLVSGGELFF.

The CDR3 DNA follows: TGTGCCTGGATAAGGACTGAAGCTTTCTTT. Its translation: CAWIRTEAFF. The genes are TRBV30 and TRBJ1-1; D is uncertain. Trimming took off 4 bases at V and 5 bases at J, with 5 bases between the two ends. The germline V gene has CDR1 GTSNPN and CDR2 SVGIG (reference sequence). This CDR3 spans 10 amino acids.

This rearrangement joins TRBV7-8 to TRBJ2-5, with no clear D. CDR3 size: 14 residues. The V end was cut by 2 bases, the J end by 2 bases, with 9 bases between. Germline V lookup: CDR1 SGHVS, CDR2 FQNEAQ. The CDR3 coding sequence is TGTGCCAGCAGCTTATTGGCAGGACAAGAGACCCAGTACTTC. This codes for CASSLLAGQETQYF.

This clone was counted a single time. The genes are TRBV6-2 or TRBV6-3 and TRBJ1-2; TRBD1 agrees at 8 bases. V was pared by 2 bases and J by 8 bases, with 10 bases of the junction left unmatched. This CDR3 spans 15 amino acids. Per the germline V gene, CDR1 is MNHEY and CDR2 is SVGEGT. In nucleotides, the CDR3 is TGTGCCAGCAGTTACGGGACAGGTTTTTCGCGCGGCTACACCTTC. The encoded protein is CASSYGTGFSRGYTF.

The CDR3 sequence is CASSFGGGREKLFF. The CDR3, as DNA: TGTGCCAGCAGCTTTGGGGGGGGGCGTGAAAAACTGTTTTTT. The chain carries TRBV7-2 and TRBJ1-4; D might be TRBD1 (6 bases). CDR3 length: 14 residues. CDR1 is SGHTA, CDR2 FQGNSA, per germline. Trimming took 3 bases from V and 7 from J, leaving 12 bases between them. The full variable domain, rest sourced from reference TRBV7-2 and TRBJ1-4, is GAGVSQSPSNKVTEKGKDVELRCDPISGHTALYWYRQSLGQGLEFLIYFQGNSAPDKSGLPSDRFSAERTGGSVSTLTIQRTQQEDSAVYLCASSFGGGREKLFFGSGTQLSVL.

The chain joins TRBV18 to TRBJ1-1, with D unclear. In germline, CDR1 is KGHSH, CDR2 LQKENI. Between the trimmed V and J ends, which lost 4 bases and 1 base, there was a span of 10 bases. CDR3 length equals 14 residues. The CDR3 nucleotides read TGTGCCAGCTCACTGAACGCCGCGAACACTGAAGCTTTCTTT. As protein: CASSLNAANTEAFF.

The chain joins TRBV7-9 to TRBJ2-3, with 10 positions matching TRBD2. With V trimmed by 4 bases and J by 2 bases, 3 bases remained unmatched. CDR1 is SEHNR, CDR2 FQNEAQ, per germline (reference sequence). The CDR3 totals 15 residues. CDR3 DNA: TGTGCCAGCAGCTCCGGGACTAGCGACACAGATACGCAGTATTTT. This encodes CASSSGTSDTDTQYF. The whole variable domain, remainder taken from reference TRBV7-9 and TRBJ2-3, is DTGVSQNPRHKITKRGQNVTFRCDPISEHNRLYWYRQTLGQGPEFLTYFQNEAQLEKSRLLSDRFSAERPKGSFSTLEIQRTEQGDSAMYLCASSSGTSDTDTQYFGPGTRLTVL.

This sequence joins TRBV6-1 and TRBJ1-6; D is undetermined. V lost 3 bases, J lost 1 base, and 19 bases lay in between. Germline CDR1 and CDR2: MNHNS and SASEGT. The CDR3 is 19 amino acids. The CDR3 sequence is CASSESATSDGSYNSPLHF. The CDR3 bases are TGTGCCAGCAGTGAGTCAGCTACGAGTGACGGTTCCTATAATTCACCCCTCCACTTT.

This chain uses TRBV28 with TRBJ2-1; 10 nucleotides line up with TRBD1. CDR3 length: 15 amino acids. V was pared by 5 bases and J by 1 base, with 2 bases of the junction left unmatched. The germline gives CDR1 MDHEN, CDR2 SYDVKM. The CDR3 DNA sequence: TGTGCCAGCAGTGGGGACAGGGGTTCCTACAATGAGCAGTTCTTC. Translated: CASSGDRGSYNEQFF.

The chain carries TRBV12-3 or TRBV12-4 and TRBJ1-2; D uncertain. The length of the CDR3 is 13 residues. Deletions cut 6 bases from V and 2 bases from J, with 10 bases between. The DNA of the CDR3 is TGTGCCAGCAGCCCGGGCAGGAACTATGGCTACACCTTC. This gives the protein CASSPGRNYGYTF.

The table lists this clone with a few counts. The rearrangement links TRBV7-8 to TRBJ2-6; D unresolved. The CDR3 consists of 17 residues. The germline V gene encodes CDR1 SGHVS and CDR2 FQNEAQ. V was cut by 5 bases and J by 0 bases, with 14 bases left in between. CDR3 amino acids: CASSPPLRFSGANVLTF. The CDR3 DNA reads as TGTGCCAGCAGCCCCCCTCTCCGGTTCTCTGGGGCCAACGTCCTGACTTTC.

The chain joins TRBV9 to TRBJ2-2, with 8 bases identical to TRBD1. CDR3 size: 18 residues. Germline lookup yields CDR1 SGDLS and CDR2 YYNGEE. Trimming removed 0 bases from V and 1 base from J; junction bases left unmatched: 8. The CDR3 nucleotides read TGTGCCAGCAGCGTAGATATAAGACAGGGGCGGAACACCGGGGAGCTGTTTTTT. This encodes CASSVDIRQGRNTGELFF.

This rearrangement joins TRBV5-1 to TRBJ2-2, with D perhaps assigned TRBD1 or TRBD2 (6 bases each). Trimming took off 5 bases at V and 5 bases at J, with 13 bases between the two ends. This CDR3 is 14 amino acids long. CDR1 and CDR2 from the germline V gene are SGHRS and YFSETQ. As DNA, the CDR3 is TGCGCCAGCAGTCCGGGGGCTTGGACCGGGGAGCTGTTTTTT. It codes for CASSPGAWTGELFF.

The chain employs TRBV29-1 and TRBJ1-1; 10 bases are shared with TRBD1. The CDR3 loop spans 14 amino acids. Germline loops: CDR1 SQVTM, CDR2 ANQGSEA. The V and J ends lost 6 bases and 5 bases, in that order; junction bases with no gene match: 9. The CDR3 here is CSVALRQGATEAFF. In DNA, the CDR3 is TGCAGCGTCGCACTGCGACAGGGGGCAACTGAAGCTTTCTTT. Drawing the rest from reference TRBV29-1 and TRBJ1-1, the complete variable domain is SAVISQKPSRDICQRGTSLTIQCQVDSQVTMMFWYRQQPGQSLTLIATANQGSEATYESGFVIDKFPISRPNLTFSTLTVSNMSPEDSSIYLCSVALRQGATEAFFGQGTRLTVV.

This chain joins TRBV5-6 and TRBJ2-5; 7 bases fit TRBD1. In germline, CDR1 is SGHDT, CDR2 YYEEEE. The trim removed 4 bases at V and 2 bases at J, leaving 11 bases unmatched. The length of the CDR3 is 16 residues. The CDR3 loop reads CASSRVDRAQQETQYF. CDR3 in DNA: TGTGCCAGCAGCCGGGTCGACAGGGCGCAACAAGAGACCCAGTACTTC. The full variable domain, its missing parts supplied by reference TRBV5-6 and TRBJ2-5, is DAGVTQSPTHLIKTRGQQVTLRCSPKSGHDTVSWYQQALGQGPQFIFQYYEEEERQRGNFPDRFSGHQFPNYSSELNVNALLLGDSALYLCASSRVDRAQQETQYFGPGTRLLVL.